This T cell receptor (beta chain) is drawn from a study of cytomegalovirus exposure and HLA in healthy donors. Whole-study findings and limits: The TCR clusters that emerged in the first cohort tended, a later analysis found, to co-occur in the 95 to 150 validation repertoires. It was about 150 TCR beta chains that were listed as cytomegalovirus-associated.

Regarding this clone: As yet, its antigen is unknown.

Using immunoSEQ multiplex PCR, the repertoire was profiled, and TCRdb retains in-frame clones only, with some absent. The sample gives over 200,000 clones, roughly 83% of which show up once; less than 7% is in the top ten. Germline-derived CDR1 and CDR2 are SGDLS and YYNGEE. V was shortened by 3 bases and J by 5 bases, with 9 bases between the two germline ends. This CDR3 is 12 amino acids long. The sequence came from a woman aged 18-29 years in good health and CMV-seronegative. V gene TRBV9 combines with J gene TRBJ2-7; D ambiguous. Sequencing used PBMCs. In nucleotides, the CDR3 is TGTGCCAGCAGCGGACCCGGCCACGAGCAGTACTTC. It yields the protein CASSGPGHEQYF.